This TCR beta chain is from a study of cytomegalovirus exposure and HLA in healthy donors. Study-wide results and limits: Follow-up analysis seemed to connect common viral pathogens with several of the most significant clusters identified. CMV antigen specificity of a few CMV-associated chains was confirmed in vitro. A classifier reportedly called cytomegalovirus status with high sensitivity and specificity.

Primers for the PCR totalled 60 Vbeta and 13 Jbeta. Assay used: immunoSEQ multiplex PCR; TCRdb lists only in-frame clones, some missing. The sample contains around 93,000 clones, approximately 83% of which appear only once. About this clone: Antigen unknown.

The sequencing sample was made of PBMCs. The sequence was obtained from a man aged 50 to 60 in good health and CMV-seronegative.

DNA for the CDR3: TGCAGCGCCAGGGATCACACACAAGAGACCCAGTACTTC. Amino acids: CSARDHTQETQYF. V usage is TRBV29-1 and J usage is TRBJ2-5; D perhaps matches TRBD1 (5 bases). The CDR3 extends over 13 amino acids. Germline assignment: CDR1 SQVTM and CDR2 ANQGSEA. Trimming pared 7 bases from V and 2 bases from J, leaving 14 bases between. Variable domain in full (rest from reference TRBV29-1 and TRBJ2-5): SAVISQKPSRDICQRGTSLTIQCQVDSQVTMMFWYRQQPGQSLTLIATANQGSEATYESGFVIDKFPISRPNLTFSTLTVSNMSPEDSSIYLCSARDHTQETQYFGPGTRLLVL.